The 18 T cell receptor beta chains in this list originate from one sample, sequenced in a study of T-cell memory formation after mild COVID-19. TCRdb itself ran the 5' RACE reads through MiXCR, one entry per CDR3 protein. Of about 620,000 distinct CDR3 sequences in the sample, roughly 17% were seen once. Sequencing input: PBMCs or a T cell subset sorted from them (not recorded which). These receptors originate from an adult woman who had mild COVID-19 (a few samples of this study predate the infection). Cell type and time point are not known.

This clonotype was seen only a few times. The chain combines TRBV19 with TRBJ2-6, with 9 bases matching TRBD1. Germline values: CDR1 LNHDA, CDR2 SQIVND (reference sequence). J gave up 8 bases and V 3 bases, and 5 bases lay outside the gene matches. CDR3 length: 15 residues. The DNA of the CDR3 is TGTGCCAGTAGTATCGGGACAGGGTTAACCAACGTCCTGACTTTC. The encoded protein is CASSIGTGLTNVLTF.

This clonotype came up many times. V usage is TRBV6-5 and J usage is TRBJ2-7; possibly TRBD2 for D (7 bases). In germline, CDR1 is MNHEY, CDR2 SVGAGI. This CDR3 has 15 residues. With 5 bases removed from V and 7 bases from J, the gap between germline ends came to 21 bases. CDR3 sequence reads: CASSQQGILGREQYF. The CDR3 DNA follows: TGTGCCAGCAGTCAACAGGGAATCCTCGGGAGGGAGCAGTACTTC.

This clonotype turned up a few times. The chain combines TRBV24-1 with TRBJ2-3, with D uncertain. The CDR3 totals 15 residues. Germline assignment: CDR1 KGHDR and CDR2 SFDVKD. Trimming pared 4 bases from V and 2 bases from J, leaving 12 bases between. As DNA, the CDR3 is TGTGCCACCAGTGACCCCGGAGTTCCCACAGATACGCAGTATTTT. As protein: CATSDPGVPTDTQYF.

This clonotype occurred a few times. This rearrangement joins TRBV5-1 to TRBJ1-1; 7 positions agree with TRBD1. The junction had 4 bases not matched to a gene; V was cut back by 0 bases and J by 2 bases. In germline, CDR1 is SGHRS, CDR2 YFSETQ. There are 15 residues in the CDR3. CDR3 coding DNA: TGCGCCAGCAGCTTGGCGCAGGGGGGCAACACTGAAGCTTTCTTT. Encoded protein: CASSLAQGGNTEAFF. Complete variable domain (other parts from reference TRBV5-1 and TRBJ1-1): KAGVTQTPRYLIKTRGQQVTLSCSPISGHRSVSWYQQTPGQGLQFLFEYFSETQRNKGNFPGRFSGRQFSNSRSEMNVSTLELGDSALYLCASSLAQGGNTEAFFGQGTRLTVV.

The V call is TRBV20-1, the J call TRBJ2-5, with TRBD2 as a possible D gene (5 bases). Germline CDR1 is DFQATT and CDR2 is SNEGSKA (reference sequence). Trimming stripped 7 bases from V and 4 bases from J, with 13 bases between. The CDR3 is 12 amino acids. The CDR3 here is CSVQRARETQYF. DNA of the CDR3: TGCAGTGTCCAGAGGGCGCGAGAGACCCAGTACTTC.

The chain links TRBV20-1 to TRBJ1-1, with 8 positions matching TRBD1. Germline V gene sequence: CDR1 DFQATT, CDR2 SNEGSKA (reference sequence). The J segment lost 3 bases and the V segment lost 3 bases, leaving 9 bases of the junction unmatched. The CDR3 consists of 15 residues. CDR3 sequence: CSARRGQVSHTEAFF. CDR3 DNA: TGCAGTGCTAGGAGGGGACAGGTTTCCCACACTGAAGCTTTCTTT.

CDR3 DNA sequence: TGCAGTGCTAGGGGGCATACTAACACTGAAGCTTTCTTT. Protein sequence: CSARGHTNTEAFF. This chain joins TRBV20-1 and TRBJ1-1, with D possibly TRBD1 on 5 matching bases. V lost 3 bases, J lost 2 bases, and 10 bases lay in between. The CDR3 sequence is 13 residues long. Germline V gene data show CDR1 as DFQATT and CDR2 as SNEGSKA (reference sequence).

The chain's CDR3 is CATSPSTGWATDTQYF. The CDR3 DNA is TGTGCCACCAGTCCTTCGACAGGGTGGGCGACAGATACGCAGTATTTT. This sequence joins TRBV24-1 and TRBJ2-3, with 7 nucleotides matching TRBD1. After removal of 6 bases from V and 3 bases from J, the junction contained 11 bases not matched to a gene. CDR1 and CDR2 (germline): KGHDR, SFDVKD. The CDR3 has 16 amino acids.

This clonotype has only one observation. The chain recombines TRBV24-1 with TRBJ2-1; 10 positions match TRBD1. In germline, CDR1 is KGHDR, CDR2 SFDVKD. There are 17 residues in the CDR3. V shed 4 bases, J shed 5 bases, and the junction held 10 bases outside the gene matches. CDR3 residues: CATSDTTGGHRNNEQFF. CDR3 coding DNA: TGTGCCACCAGTGACACGACAGGGGGCCACCGGAACAATGAGCAGTTCTTC.

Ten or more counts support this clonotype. For the CDR3, the DNA is TGCAGCGGCCGGGACGGCGGGGGCCACGAGCAGTACTTC. This translates into CSGRDGGGHEQYF. V is TRBV29-1 and J is TRBJ2-7, with D maybe TRBD2 (7 bases). CDR3 length equals 13 residues. The germline CDR1 and CDR2 sequences are SQVTM and ANQGSEA. V was pared by 7 bases and J by 5 bases, with 18 bases between.

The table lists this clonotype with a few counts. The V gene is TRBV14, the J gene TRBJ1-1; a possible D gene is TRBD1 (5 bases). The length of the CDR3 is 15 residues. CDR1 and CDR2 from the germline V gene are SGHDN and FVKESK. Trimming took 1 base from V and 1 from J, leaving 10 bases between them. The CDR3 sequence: CASSQAPGWNTEAFF. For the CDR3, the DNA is TGTGCCAGCAGCCAAGCTCCAGGGTGGAACACTGAAGCTTTCTTT.

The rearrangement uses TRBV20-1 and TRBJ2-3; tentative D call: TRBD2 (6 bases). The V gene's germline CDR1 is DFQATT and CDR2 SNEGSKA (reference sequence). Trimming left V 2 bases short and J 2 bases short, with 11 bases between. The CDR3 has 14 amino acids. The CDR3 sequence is CSARWGVLTDTQYF. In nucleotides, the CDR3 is TGCAGTGCTAGATGGGGGGTACTCACAGATACGCAGTATTTT.

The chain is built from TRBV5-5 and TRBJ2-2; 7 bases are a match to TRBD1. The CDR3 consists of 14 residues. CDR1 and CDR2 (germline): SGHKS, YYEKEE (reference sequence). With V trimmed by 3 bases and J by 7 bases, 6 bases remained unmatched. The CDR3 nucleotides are TGTGCCAGCAGCTCTACAGGGGTCCGCGGGGAGCTGTTTTTT. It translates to CASSSTGVRGELFF.

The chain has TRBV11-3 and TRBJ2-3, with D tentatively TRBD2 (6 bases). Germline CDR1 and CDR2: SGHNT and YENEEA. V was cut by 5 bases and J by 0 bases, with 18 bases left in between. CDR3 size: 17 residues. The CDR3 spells CASSTGTPWASTDTQYF. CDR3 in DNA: TGTGCCAGCAGCACCGGGACTCCATGGGCTAGCACAGATACGCAGTATTTT.

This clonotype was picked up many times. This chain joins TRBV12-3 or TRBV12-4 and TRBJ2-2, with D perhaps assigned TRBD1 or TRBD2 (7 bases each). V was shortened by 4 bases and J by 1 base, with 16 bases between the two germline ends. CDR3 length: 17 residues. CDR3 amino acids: CASSSLPGGVNTGELFF. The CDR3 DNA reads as TGTGCCAGCAGTTCACTCCCAGGGGGGGTGAACACCGGGGAGCTGTTTTTT.

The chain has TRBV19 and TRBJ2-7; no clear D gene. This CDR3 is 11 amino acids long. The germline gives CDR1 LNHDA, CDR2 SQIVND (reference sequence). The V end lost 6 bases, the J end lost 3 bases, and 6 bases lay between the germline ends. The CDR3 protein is CASRYNYEQYF. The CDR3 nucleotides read TGTGCCAGTAGATACAACTACGAGCAGTACTTC.

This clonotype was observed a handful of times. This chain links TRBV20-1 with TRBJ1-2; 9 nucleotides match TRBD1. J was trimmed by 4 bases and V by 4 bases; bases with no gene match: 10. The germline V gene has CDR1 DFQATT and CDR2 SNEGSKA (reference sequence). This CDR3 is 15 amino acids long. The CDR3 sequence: CSAIRPTGGSYGYTF. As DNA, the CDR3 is TGCAGTGCTATCCGACCCACAGGGGGCAGCTATGGCTACACCTTC.

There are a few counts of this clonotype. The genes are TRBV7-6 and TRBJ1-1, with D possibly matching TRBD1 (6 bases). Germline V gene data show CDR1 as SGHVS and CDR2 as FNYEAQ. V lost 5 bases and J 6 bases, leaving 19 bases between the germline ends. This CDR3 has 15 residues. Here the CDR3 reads CASSPHSGVRAEAFF. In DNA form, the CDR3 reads TGTGCCAGCAGCCCCCATTCAGGGGTGAGGGCTGAAGCTTTCTTT.